This T cell receptor (beta chain) comes out of a study of shared clonotypes between healthy human individuals. The study, taken as a whole, reports: Blood was the only sampled material, and tissue repertoires likely differ. Generation of non-shared clonotypes was less probable than generation of clonotypes shared by all four donors. Sequencing depth was expected to affect clonotype sharing among donors.

Clones were read by immunoSEQ multiplex PCR, and TCRdb kept only the in-frame ones, dropping some. The sample contains roughly 760,000 clones, 74% of which appear only once. About this clone itself: Its target is not known.

The CDR3 loop spans 14 amino acids. In germline, CDR1 is KGHSH, CDR2 LQKENI. V gave up 5 bases and J gave up 2 bases, with 12 bases separating them. V usage is TRBV18 and J usage is TRBJ1-1; the D is unclear. The sequencing sample was made of memory CD4+ T cells sorted from blood. As to subset: CD45RA-negative fraction. The receptor was isolated from a woman aged 25-40 years in good health. As DNA, the CDR3 is TGTGCCAGCTCATACGACGTCCCAAACACTGAAGCTTTCTTT. Translating it yields CASSYDVPNTEAFF.